The clone carrying this T cell receptor (beta chain) was seen just once. The sample belongs to a study of control samples from healthy donors and cancer patients. The J segment lost 2 bases and the V segment lost 5 bases, leaving 11 bases of the junction unmatched. The CDR3 length is 18 residues. Germline loops: CDR1 SGHTA, CDR2 FQGTGA. Repertoires were generated with immunoSEQ multiplex PCR, while TCRdb's copy carries only in-frame clones and drops some. This table holds roughly 59,000 clones, 80% to 95% found once. The clonotype originates from a man aged 35 to 55 with colorectal cancer. The sample comprised PBMCs. The chain employs TRBV7-3 and TRBJ2-2, with 10 bases matching TRBD2. The CDR3 here is CASSPRPLAGRNTGELFF. Written as DNA, the CDR3 is TGTGCCAGCAGCCCCCGCCCACTAGCGGGGAGAAACACCGGGGAGCTGTTTTTT.